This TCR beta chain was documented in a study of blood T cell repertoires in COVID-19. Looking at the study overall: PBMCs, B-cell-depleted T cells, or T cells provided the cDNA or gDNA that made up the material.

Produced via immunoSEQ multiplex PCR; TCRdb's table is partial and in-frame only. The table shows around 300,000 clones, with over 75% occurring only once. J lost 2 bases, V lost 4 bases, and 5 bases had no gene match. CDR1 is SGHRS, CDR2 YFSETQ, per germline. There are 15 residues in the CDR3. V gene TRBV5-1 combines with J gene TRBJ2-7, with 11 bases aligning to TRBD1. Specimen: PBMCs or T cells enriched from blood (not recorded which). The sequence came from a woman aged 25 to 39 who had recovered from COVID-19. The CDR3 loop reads CASSESGQGAYEQYF. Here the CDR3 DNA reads TGCGCCAGCAGCGAGTCGGGACAGGGGGCCTACGAGCAGTACTTC.